This entry lists 5 T cell receptor beta chains sequenced from one sample in a study of T cell responses to AZD1222 COVID-19 vaccine. Method: immunoSEQ multiplex PCR; TCRdb's copy keeps in-frame clones and lacks some. This table has about 120,000 clones, approximately 83% appearing once. Here the sequenced sample was peripheral blood, taken on day 0 of AZD1222 vaccination. These TCRs come from an adult in good health.

This chain joins TRBV7-6 and TRBJ2-7, with D hard to call. Germline V gene data show CDR1 as SGHVS and CDR2 as FNYEAQ. V was cut by 4 bases and J by 2 bases, with 15 bases left in between. The CDR3 consists of 15 residues. The CDR3 spells CASSSTGSPPYEQYF. The CDR3 DNA is TGTGCCAGCAGCTCGACTGGATCGCCCCCCTACGAGCAGTACTTC.

The V call is TRBV29-1, the J call TRBJ1-1; weak D call: TRBD1 (5 bases). This CDR3 has 13 residues. With 2 bases removed from V and 1 base from J, the gap between germline ends came to 8 bases. Germline assignment: CDR1 SQVTM and CDR2 ANQGSEA. CDR3 in DNA: TGCAGCGTTGAAAACGGGGCGAACACTGAAGCTTTCTTT. As protein: CSVENGANTEAFF.

The chain carries TRBV28 and TRBJ2-2, with a tentative D call TRBD2 (7 bases). CDR1 is MDHEN and CDR2 is SYDVKM in the germline V gene. Trimming removed 8 bases from V and 6 bases from J, with 13 bases in between. CDR3 length equals 13 residues. The CDR3 here is CASVRGGAGELFF. The DNA of the CDR3 is TGTGCCAGCGTCCGAGGGGGGGCCGGGGAGCTGTTTTTT. The variable domain in full, completed from reference TRBV28 and TRBJ2-2, reads DVKVTQSSRYLVKRTGEKVFLECVQDMDHENMFWYRQDPGLGLRLIYFSYDVKMKEKGDIPEGYSVSREKKERFSLILESASTNQTSMYLCASVRGGAGELFFGEGSRLTVL.

The genes are TRBV28 and TRBJ2-7, with 13 bases that match TRBD2. The CDR3 runs to 13 residues. Per the germline V gene, CDR1 is MDHEN and CDR2 is SYDVKM. The ends lost 10 bases at V and 3 bases at J; junction bases unmatched: 3. The CDR3 bases are TGTGCCACCCGGACTAGCGGGGGCTACGAGCAGTACTTC. Protein: CATRTSGGYEQYF.

This clone has more than one count but fewer than ten. The chain joins TRBV12-2 to TRBJ2-3. TRBV12-2 is tagged as a pseudogene. The CDR3 contains 15 residues. In DNA, the CDR3 is TGTGCAAGTCGCTTGGACACGGATGGGGGTGATACGCAGTATTTT. Translation gives CASRLDTDGGDTQYF.